The sequence of this T cell receptor (beta chain) was determined in a study of blood T cell repertoires in COVID-19 (TCRdb year 2020). Notes on the research overall: Samples from collaborators originated in the United States, Italy and Spain and spanned both the acute and convalescent phases of COVID-19. The material from the prospective study consisted of cDNA or gDNA derived from T cells, B-cell-depleted T cells, or PBMCs. Subjects who had been exposed to COVID-19, were actively infected with it, or had recovered from it provided the deeply sampled blood TCRbeta repertoires that made up the dataset. A freely available public database, intended as a resource for researchers studying the immune response to SARS-CoV-2, is where the repertoires were released. Samples were obtained from the ongoing ImmuneRACE study (first 160 participants) and from approximately 1,200 subjects provided by 6 global collaborators. The sample metadata nearly always contained a de-identified subject ID, COVID-19 status, age in years and sex. Where HLA class I and class II types were available, the types were taken from metadata supplied by the sample provider, not from assay-based typing.

Participants in the prospective study were enrolled through a virtual design, were aged about 18 to 100 years, and lived in roughly 26 United States geographic areas. In the prospective study, cohorts were assigned on the basis of participant-reported clinical history obtained from a screening survey and a study questionnaire. Exposed participants were defined as having been in contact with someone with a PCR-confirmed or clinician-diagnosed COVID-19 case within 2 weeks of study entry. In the prospective study, mobile phlebotomists collected whole blood, serum and a nasopharyngeal or oropharyngeal swab from each participant. Prospective study participants could optionally give additional blood draws and questionnaires over an approximately two-month period. Before DNA extraction, prospective study blood samples were shipped either frozen or at room temperature. This clone was picked up one time. Its recognized antigen is unknown. The input lacks base qualities; no much larger clone sits a single base away.

The CDR3 covers 14 residues, taking in both the cysteine and the phenylalanine. Only the CDR3 part of the read is kept: 42 bases, read in frame from the first base. Via the germline V gene, CDR1 is SGHAT and CDR2 FQNNGV. V is cut by 3 bases and J by 2 bases, and the space between the germline ends is 9 bases. The research as a whole found: The amount of clinical and demographic metadata varied by source and participant and was provided uncurated.

TCRbeta CDR3 regions were amplified from genomic DNA by means of the immunoSEQ Assay, a bias-controlled multiplex PCR. Turning to the authors' computational methods: Nucleated cell counts per sample were estimated from amplification of reference gene primers within the assay. To quantify the absolute abundance of each unique TCRbeta CDR3 rearrangement, sequence reads were collapsed and filtered. For each sample, productive Simpson clonality was calculated by taking the square root of Simpson's diversity index across productive rearrangements. TCRdb obtained this table from immuneACCESS and retained in-frame rearrangements with V and J assigned. These tables miss some clones; where compared with another copy, unresolved V genes account for less than half of the shortfall, and the remainder is unexplained. The V and J calls and the clone size are those of that table, but D and trimming were determined from the DNA. This sample holds 200,000 to 300,000 clones; around 90% were observed only once. Over 0.75% of the sample is held by the ten biggest clonotypes.

The chain is assembled from TRBV11-2 and TRBJ2-3, and TRBD2 may be the D gene, going by 5 matching bases. This TCR was sampled from a man aged 45-65 years who had been exposed to COVID-19. Sequenced sample: PBMCs or T cells enriched from blood (not recorded which). The CDR3 here reads CASSLVGLTDTQYF. The sequenced DNA is TGTGCCAGCAGCTTGGTAGGACTCACAGATACGCAGTATTTT.